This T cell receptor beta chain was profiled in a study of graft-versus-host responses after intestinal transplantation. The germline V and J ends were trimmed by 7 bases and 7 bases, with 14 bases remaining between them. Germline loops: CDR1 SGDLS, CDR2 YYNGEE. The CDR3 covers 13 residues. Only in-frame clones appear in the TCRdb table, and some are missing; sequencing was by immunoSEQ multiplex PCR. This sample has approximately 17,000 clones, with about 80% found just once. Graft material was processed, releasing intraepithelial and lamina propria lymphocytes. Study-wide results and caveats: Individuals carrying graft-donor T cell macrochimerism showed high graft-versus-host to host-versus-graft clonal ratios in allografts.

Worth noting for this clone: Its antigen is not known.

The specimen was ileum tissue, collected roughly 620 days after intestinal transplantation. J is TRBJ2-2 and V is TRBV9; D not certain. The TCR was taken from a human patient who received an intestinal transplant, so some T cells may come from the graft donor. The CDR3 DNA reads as TGTGCCAGCTCAACCCCCAACGACGGGGAGCTGTTTTTT. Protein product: CASSTPNDGELFF.